This T cell receptor (beta chain) was identified during a study of shared clonotypes between healthy human individuals. The donors were all Caucasian adults (living in Nashville, Tennessee). From CD4+ cells came CD45RA+ naive and CD45RA-negative memory subsets. The repertoire was sequenced with immunoSEQ multiplex PCR; TCRdb's copy has only in-frame clones and lacks some. The table shows approximately 720,000 clones, with 72% occurring only once. V was pared by 1 base and J by 7 bases, with 17 bases between. Germline CDR1 and CDR2: MNHNS and SASEGT. CDR3 size: 15 residues. The rearrangement links TRBV6-1 to TRBJ2-7; tentatively, D is TRBD1 (5 bases). The source material was memory CD4+ T cells sorted from blood. Subset indicated: CD45RA-negative fraction. This TCR was sampled from a woman in her thirties in good health. The CDR3 region has the DNA TGTGCCAGCAGTGAAGTAGTGACTGGGGCACGGGAGCAGTACTTC. Translated: CASSEVVTGAREQYF.